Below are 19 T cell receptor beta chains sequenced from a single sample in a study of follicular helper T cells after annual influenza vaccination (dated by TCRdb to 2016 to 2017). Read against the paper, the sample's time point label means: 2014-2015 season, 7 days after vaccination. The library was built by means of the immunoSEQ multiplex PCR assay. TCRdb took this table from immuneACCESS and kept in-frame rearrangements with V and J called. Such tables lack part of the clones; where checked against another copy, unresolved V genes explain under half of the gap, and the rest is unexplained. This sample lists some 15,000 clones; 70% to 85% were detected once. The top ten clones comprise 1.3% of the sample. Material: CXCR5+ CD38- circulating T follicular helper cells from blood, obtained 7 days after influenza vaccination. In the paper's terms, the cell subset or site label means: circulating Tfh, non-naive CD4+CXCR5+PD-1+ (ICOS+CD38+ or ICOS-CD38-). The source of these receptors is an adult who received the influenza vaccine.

CDR3 bases: TGTGCCAGTAGTATAGAACAGAGAAATGAGCAGTTCTTC. Translating gives CASSIEQRNEQFF. J is TRBJ2-1 and V is TRBV19; D remains ambiguous. This CDR3 comprises 13 residues. Germline V gives CDR1 LNHDA, CDR2 SQIVND (reference sequence). The V end was cut by 0 bases, the J end by 7 bases, with 7 bases between. The variable domain in full, completed from reference TRBV19 and TRBJ2-1, reads DGGITQSPKYLFRKEGQNVTLSCEQNLNHDAMYWYRQDPGQGLRLIYYSQIVNDFQKGDIAEGYSVSREKKESFPLTVTSAQKNPTAFYLCASSIEQRNEQFFGPGTRLTVL.

CDR3 amino acids: CSVELAASYEQYF. CDR3 nucleotides: TGCAGCGTTGAGCTAGCGGCATCCTACGAGCAGTACTTC. V gene TRBV29-1 combines with J gene TRBJ2-7; 7 nucleotides agree with TRBD2. Germline V gives CDR1 SQVTM, CDR2 ANQGSEA. This CDR3 has 13 amino acids. The junction had 3 bases not matched to a gene; V was cut back by 3 bases and J by 1 base.

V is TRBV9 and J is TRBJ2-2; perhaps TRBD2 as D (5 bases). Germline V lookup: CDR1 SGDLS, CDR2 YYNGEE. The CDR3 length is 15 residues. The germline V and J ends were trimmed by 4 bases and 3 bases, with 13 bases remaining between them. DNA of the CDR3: TGTGCCAGCAGCACTAGTGGCCATCACACCGGGGAGCTGTTTTTT. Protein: CASSTSGHHTGELFF.

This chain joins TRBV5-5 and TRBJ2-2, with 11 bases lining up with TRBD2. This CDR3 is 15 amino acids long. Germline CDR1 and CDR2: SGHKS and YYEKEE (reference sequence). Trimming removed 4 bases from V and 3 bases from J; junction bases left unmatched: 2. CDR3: CASSVAGGYTGELFF. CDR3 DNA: TGTGCCAGCAGCGTAGCGGGAGGGTACACCGGGGAGCTGTTTTTT.

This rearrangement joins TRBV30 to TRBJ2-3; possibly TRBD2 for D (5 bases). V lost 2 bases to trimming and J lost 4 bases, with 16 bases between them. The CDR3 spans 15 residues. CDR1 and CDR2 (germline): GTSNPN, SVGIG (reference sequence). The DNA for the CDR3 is TGTGCCTGGAGTCCGCCGGGCGGGCGCGCAGATACGCAGTATTTT. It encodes CAWSPPGGRADTQYF.

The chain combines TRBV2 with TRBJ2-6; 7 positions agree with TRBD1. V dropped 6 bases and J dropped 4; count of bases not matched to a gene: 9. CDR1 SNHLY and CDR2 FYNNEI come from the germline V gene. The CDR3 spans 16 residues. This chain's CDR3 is CASSRDSRTGANVLTF. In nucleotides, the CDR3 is TGTGCCAGCAGCCGGGACAGCCGGACCGGGGCCAACGTCCTGACTTTC.

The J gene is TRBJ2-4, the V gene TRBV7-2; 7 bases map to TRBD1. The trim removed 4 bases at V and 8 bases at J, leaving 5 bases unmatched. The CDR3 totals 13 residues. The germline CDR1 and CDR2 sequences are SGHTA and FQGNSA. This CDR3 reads CASSYRQGDIQYF. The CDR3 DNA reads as TGTGCCAGCAGCTACCGACAGGGCGACATTCAGTACTTC.

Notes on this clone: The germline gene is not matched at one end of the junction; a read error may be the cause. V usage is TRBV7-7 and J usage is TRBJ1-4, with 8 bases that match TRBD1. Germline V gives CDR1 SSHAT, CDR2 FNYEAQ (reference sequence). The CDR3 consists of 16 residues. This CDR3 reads CASSQGGGQGGEKLFF. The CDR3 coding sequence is TGTGCTAGCAGCCAGGGAGGTGGACAGGGAGGGGAAAAACTGTTTTTT.

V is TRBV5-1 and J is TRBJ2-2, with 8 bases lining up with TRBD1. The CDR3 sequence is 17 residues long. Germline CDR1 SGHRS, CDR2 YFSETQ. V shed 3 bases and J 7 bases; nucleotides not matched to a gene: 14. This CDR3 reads CASSSNMGQAGHGELFF. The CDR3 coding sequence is TGCGCCAGCAGCTCGAATATGGGACAGGCCGGGCACGGGGAGCTGTTTTTT.

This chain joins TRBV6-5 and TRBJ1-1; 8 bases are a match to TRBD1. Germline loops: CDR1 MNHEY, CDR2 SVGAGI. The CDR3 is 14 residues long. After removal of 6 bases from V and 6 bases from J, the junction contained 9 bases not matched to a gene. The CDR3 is CASRGQGSPAEAFF. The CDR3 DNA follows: TGTGCCAGCAGAGGACAGGGCTCCCCCGCTGAAGCTTTCTTT.

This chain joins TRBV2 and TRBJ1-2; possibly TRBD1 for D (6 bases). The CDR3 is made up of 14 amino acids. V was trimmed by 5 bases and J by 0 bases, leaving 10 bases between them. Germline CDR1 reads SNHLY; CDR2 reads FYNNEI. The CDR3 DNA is TGTGCCAGCAGTCCGGACAGAACTAACTATGGCTACACCTTC. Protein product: CASSPDRTNYGYTF.

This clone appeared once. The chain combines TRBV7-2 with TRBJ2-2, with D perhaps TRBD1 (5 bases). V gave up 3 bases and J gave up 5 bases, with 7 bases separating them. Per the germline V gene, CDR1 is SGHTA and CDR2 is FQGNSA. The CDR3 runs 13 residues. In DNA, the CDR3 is TGTGCCAGCAGCTTGGGGCGAACCGGGGAGCTGTTTTTT. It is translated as CASSLGRTGELFF.

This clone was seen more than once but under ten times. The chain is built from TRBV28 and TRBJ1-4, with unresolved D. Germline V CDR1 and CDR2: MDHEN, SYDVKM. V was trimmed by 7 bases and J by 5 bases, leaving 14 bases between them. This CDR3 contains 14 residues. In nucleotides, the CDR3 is TGTGCCAGCAAACGGGGTGGAAGCAATGAAAAACTGTTTTTT. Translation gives CASKRGGSNEKLFF.

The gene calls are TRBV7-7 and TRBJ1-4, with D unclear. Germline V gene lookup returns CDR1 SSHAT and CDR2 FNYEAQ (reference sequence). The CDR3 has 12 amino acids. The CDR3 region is CAVTSGYEKLFF. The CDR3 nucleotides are TGTGCTGTCACTAGCGGGTATGAAAAACTGTTTTTT. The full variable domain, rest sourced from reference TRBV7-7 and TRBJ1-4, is GAGVSQSPRYKVTKRGQDVTLRCDPISSHATLYWYQQALGQGPEFLTYFNYEAQPDKSGLPSDRFSAERPEGSISTLTIQRTEQRDSAMYRCAVTSGYEKLFFGSGTQLSVL.

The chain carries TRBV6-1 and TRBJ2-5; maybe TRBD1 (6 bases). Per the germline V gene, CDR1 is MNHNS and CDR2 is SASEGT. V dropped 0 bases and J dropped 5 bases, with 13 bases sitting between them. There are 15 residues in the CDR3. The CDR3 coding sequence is TGTGCCAGCAGTGAAGCTTCACAGGGTTGGGAGACCCAGTACTTC. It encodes CASSEASQGWETQYF.

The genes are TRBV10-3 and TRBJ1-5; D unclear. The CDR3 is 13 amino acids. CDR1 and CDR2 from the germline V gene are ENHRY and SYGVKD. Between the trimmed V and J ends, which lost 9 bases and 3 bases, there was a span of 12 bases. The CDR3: CAMGGGINQPQHF. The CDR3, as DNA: TGTGCCATGGGAGGAGGGATCAATCAGCCCCAGCATTTT.

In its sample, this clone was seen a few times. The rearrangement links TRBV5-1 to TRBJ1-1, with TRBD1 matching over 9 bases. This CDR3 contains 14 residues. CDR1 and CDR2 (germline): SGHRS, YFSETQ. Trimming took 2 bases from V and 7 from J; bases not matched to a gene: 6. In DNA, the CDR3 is TGCGCCAGCAGCTTACAACCGGGACAGGGTGAAGCTTTCTTT. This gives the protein CASSLQPGQGEAFF.

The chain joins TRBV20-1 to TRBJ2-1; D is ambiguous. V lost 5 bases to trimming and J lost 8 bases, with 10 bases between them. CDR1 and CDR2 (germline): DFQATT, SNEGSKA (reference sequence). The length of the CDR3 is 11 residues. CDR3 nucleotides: TGCAGTGCTCTAGGTTTCGATGAGCAGTTCTTC. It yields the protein CSALGFDEQFF.

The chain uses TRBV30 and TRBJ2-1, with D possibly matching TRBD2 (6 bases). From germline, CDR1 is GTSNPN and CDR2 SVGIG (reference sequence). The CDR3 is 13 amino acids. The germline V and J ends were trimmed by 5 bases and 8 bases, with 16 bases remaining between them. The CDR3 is CAWGGTQGYEQFF. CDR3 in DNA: TGTGCCTGGGGCGGGACGCAAGGGTATGAGCAGTTCTTC. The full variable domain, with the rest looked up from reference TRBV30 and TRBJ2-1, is SQTIHQWPATLVQPVGSPLSLECTVEGTSNPNLYWYRQAAGRGLQLLFYSVGIGQISSEVPQNLSASRPQDRQFILSSKKLLLSDSGFYLCAWGGTQGYEQFFGPGTRLTVL.